Following are 7 T cell receptor beta chains from one sample sequenced in a study of T cell changes during pregnancy in multiple sclerosis. Sequencing used immunoSEQ multiplex PCR; TCRdb keeps in-frame clones, though not all of them. The sample comprises some 61,000 clones, about 90% of which are singletons, and roughly 0.8% rests with the top ten. This sample comprised peripheral blood, obtained in the second trimester of pregnancy. These TCRs come from a female donor with multiple sclerosis, enrolled in a pregnancy study.

V gene TRBV7-2 combines with J gene TRBJ1-5; 7 bases map to TRBD1. The junction had 7 bases not matched to a gene; V was cut back by 5 bases and J by 6 bases. The CDR3 length is 14 residues. Germline V gene sequence: CDR1 SGHTA, CDR2 FQGNSA. The CDR3 spells CASSPTGLGQPQHF. The CDR3 DNA is TGTGCCAGCAGCCCGACAGGGCTGGGTCAGCCCCAGCATTTT.

This chain joins TRBV9 and TRBJ2-2; 11 bases agree with TRBD2. The V gene's germline CDR1 is SGDLS and CDR2 YYNGEE. The J segment lost 5 bases and the V segment lost 0 bases, leaving 6 bases of the junction unmatched. The CDR3 loop spans 17 amino acids. The chain's CDR3 is CASSVGLAGGVTGELFF. For the CDR3, the DNA is TGTGCCAGCAGCGTAGGGCTAGCGGGGGGTGTGACCGGGGAGCTGTTTTTT. The full variable domain, in which reference TRBV9 and TRBJ2-2 provide the parts outside the CDR3, is DSGVTQTPKHLITATGQRVTLRCSPRSGDLSVYWYQQSLDQGLQFLIQYYNGEERAKGNILERFSAQQFPDLHSELNLSSLELGDSALYFCASSVGLAGGVTGELFFGEGSRLTVL.

V gene TRBV11-3 combines with J gene TRBJ2-5; 7 positions match TRBD2. With 8 bases clipped from V and 5 bases from J, the junction kept 8 bases outside the gene matches. This CDR3 comprises 13 residues. From germline, CDR1 is SGHNT and CDR2 YENEEA. The CDR3 nucleotides read TGTGCCAGCGGGGGAGGGGTGAGGGAGACCCAGTACTTC. Encoded protein: CASGGGVRETQYF.

This chain joins TRBV7-6 and TRBJ2-6, with TRBD2 matching over 9 bases. Germline CDR1 is SGHVS and CDR2 is FNYEAQ. After removal of 5 bases from V and 4 bases from J, the junction contained 18 bases not matched to a gene. The CDR3 is 20 residues long. CDR3 sequence: CASSPQSALGLANGANVLTF. The CDR3 bases are TGTGCCAGCAGCCCGCAATCCGCCCTCGGACTAGCGAACGGGGCCAACGTCCTGACTTTC.

V usage is TRBV19 and J usage is TRBJ2-2; 7 bases are a match to TRBD2. The CDR3 is 14 residues long. Germline CDR1 LNHDA, CDR2 SQIVND (reference sequence). The V segment lost 7 bases and the J segment 6 bases; nucleotides outside the gene matches: 8. This CDR3 reads CASINSGRPGELFF. CDR3 sequence (DNA): TGTGCCAGTATAAATAGCGGGCGTCCCGGGGAGCTGTTTTTT.

The chain recombines TRBV10-3 with TRBJ1-1, with a possible D match to TRBD1 (5 bases). The germline V gene has CDR1 ENHRY and CDR2 SYGVKD. The V end was cut by 1 base, the J end by 0 bases, with 12 bases between. The CDR3 runs to 16 residues. CDR3 in DNA: TGTGCCATCAGTGAGTTGGAGGGGATCATGAACACTGAAGCTTTCTTT. Encoded protein: CAISELEGIMNTEAFF.

The rearrangement uses TRBV18 and TRBJ1-1; 10 bases fit TRBD1. CDR1 is KGHSH and CDR2 is LQKENI in the germline V gene. The CDR3 has 16 residues. J gave up 0 bases and V 2 bases, and 3 bases lay outside the gene matches. CDR3 nucleotides: TGTGCCAGCTCACCAGGGACAGGGGTCATGAACACTGAAGCTTTCTTT. This encodes CASSPGTGVMNTEAFF.